The clone carrying this T cell receptor (beta chain) was recorded many times. No antigen is known for it. RNA transcripts gave rise to amplified TCR beta CDR3 regions. Carried out on the TCR CDR3, a first-round RT-PCR used the HTBI primer set. TCRdb reprocessed the multiplex PCR reads with MiXCR, giving one entry per CDR3 protein. This repertoire shows around 600,000 distinct CDR3 sequences, 13% to 15% found once; its top ten account for about 12%. This CDR3 is built from 17 residues. Germline CDR1 is SGHRS and CDR2 is YFSETQ. V lost 4 bases to trimming and J lost 2 bases; unmatched junction nucleotides: 11. This sample is part of a study of T cells in Graves' hyperthyroidism and ophthalmopathy. Notes on the study in general: Ophthalmopathy, which appeared later, was predicted by the model a median roughly 6.5 months before onset.

This TCR was recovered from a woman aged 50 to 65 with Graves' ophthalmopathy. The rearrangement joins TRBV5-1 to TRBJ2-1, with 8 bases matching TRBD2. The sample consisted of blood. The CDR3 is CASSLGPSGRTYNEQFF. CDR3 coding DNA: TGCGCCAGCAGCCTCGGCCCTAGCGGGCGAACCTACAATGAGCAGTTCTTC.